The present T cell receptor beta chain was sequenced within a study of T cell responses to AZD1222 COVID-19 vaccine. Whole-study findings and limits: Compared with day 0, the breadth and depth of the Spike-specific TCR repertoire rose significantly after two doses of AZD1222.

As concerns this clone: Antigen unknown.

Clones were read by immunoSEQ multiplex PCR, and TCRdb kept only the in-frame ones, dropping some. In the table there are some 120,000 clones, 80% to 90% of which are singletons. V shed 2 bases and J shed 11 bases, with 24 bases lying between them. CDR1 and CDR2 (germline): SGHTA, FQGTGA. This CDR3 has 16 residues. Material: peripheral blood, obtained on day 0 of AZD1222 vaccination. The clonotype originates from an adult in good health. This chain links TRBV7-3 with TRBJ1-1; TRBD1 might be the D (5 bases). The CDR3 loop is CASSLRPGTFGTKAFF. CDR3 bases: TGTGCCAGCAGCTTACGCCCCGGGACTTTCGGTACGAAGGCTTTCTTT.